This entry describes one T cell receptor (beta chain). V was trimmed by 6 bases and J by 2 bases, leaving 4 bases between them. CDR3 length: 11 amino acids. Germline V gene data show CDR1 as SEHNR and CDR2 as FQNEAQ (reference sequence). Here immunoSEQ multiplex PCR was the method, and the copy in TCRdb shows in-frame clones only, minus some. The data show 45,000 to 75,000 clones, nearly 95% seen once. This entry is derived from a study of T cell changes during pregnancy in multiple sclerosis. The source was peripheral blood, collected in the first trimester of pregnancy. The source is a female donor with multiple sclerosis, enrolled in a pregnancy study. The chain couples TRBV7-9 to TRBJ1-1; no definite D call. Here the CDR3 reads CASRANTEAFF. The CDR3 DNA reads as TGTGCCAGCAGAGCTAACACTGAAGCTTTCTTT.